This T cell receptor beta chain was identified in a study of T cells after posttransplantation cyclophosphamide. The method was immunoSEQ multiplex PCR; TCRdb's version includes in-frame clones alone and lacks a portion of them. The sample yields 10,000 to 15,000 clones, around 86% seen once. The germline V gene encodes CDR1 SGDLS and CDR2 YYNGEE. V lost 7 bases to trimming and J lost 5 bases; unmatched junction nucleotides: 8. This CDR3 has 15 residues. The sequence was obtained from a middle-aged man in good health, CMV-negative, and a related stem cell transplant donor. The gene calls are TRBV9 and TRBJ2-5, with 13 bases lining up with TRBD2. The material sequenced was memory CD4+ T cells sorted from PBMCs. This CDR3 reads CASGTSGTGGETQYF. CDR3 DNA: TGTGCCAGCGGGACTAGCGGGACGGGGGGGGAGACCCAGTACTTC.